The clone carrying this TCR beta chain was seen once. Its cognate antigen is unknown. Germline V lookup: CDR1 ENHRY, CDR2 SYGVKD. Trimming cost V 4 bases and J 8 bases; bases outside gene matches: 8. The CDR3 length is 14 residues. Profiled with immunoSEQ multiplex PCR; TCRdb holds only in-frame clones, not every one. The sample yields about 200,000 clones, approximately 86% seen once. The sample is drawn from a study of T cell responses to AZD1222 COVID-19 vaccine. General study results and limits: Within unmutated variant regions lay the reported targets of nearly half of spike-specific TCRs.

The chain combines TRBV10-3 with TRBJ2-1; 7 bases fit TRBD1. This clonotype was sampled from an adult in good health. This specimen consisted of peripheral blood, obtained on day 0 of AZD1222 vaccination. The CDR3 nucleotides are TGTGCCATCAGTGGGACAGGTGGTGGCGATGAGCAGTTCTTC. Protein: CAISGTGGGDEQFF.